The rows below give T cell receptor beta chains drawn from one sample of a study of blood T cell repertoires in COVID-19. Only in-frame clones appear in the TCRdb table, and some are missing; sequencing was by immunoSEQ multiplex PCR. In the table there are around 50,000 clones, more than 70% of which are singletons. Material for sequencing was peripheral blood. The origin of the receptors is a woman aged 55-69 years with acute or convalescent COVID-19. Both conserved end residues are part of each CDR3. The D gene is left open where the match is weak. Some rows mark clone size as missing; the rest say once, few, many or name a class of expanded clone.

D,size,J,V,DNA,CDR3
NA,NA,TRBJ1-1,TRBV6-4,TGTGCCAGCAGCCCGGACGGGCGGGGCACTGAAGCTTTCTTT,CASSPDGRGTEAFF
NA,NA,TRBJ2-2,TRBV7-2,TGTGCCAGCAGCTTATTCGGTAGCGGAGTTGGGGAGCTGTTTTTT,CASSLFGSGVGELFF
TRBD2,NA,TRBJ2-7,TRBV9,TGTGCCAGCAGCGTAGCCTCGACTAGCGGGAGAGGGGAGCAGTACTTC,CASSVASTSGRGEQYF
NA,NA,TRBJ1-4,TRBV30,TGTGCCTGGGGCAGGCGAAATGAAAAACTGTTTTTT,CAWGRRNEKLFF
NA,NA,TRBJ1-6,TRBV30,TGTGCCTGTTCCGGCGGCGGCGATTCACCCCTCCACTTT,CACSGGGDSPLHF
NA,NA,TRBJ2-3,TRBV7-2,TGTGCCAGCAGCTTAGTTAGCGCCCTACCTTTTAGCACAGATACGCAGTATTTT,CASSLVSALPFSTDTQYF
TRBD2,NA,TRBJ2-7,TRBV4-1,TGCGCCAGCAGCCAAGGTTTTGCGGGAGAGGGGTCCTACGAGCAGTACTTC,CASSQGFAGEGSYEQYF
TRBD1,few,TRBJ1-4,TRBV19,TGTGCCAGTAGTATCCGGACAGGTAGCGAAAAACTGTTTTTT,CASSIRTGSEKLFF
NA,NA,TRBJ2-3,TRBV5-1,TGCGCCAGCAGCCTGGTACAGACAGTGACAGATACGCAGTATTTT,CASSLVQTVTDTQYF
NA,NA,TRBJ1-2,TRBV10-3,TGTGCCATCAGTGACAGGGGCTGGGGCTACACCTTC,CAISDRGWGYTF
NA,NA,TRBJ1-5,TRBV7-9,TGTGCCAGCAGCTTAGAGGGGTCCCAGCCCCAGCATTTT,CASSLEGSQPQHF
TRBD1,once,TRBJ1-2,TRBV9,TGTGCCAGCAGCGGACAGGGATCGTATGGCTACACCTTC,CASSGQGSYGYTF
TRBD2,NA,TRBJ2-7,TRBV10-3,TGTGCCATCAGTGAGTCGGGCCAGCGGGGCGAGCAGTACTTC,CAISESGQRGEQYF
NA,NA,TRBJ1-2,TRBV14,TGTGCCAGCAGCCAAGCCAGGGTTTATGGCTACACCTTC,CASSQARVYGYTF
TRBD1,NA,TRBJ2-7,TRBV28,TGTGCCAGCAGTTTGGGACAGGGGTCCTACGAGCAGTACTTC,CASSLGQGSYEQYF
NA,NA,TRBJ1-4,TRBV6-1,TGTGCCAGCAGTGATCAGGGGCGCATTACTGAAAAACTGTTTTTT,CASSDQGRITEKLFF
TRBD1,few,TRBJ1-2,TRBV5-5,TGTGCCAGCAGCTCGGGACAGGGGGTCAGCTATGGCTACACCTTC,CASSSGQGVSYGYTF
TRBD1,NA,TRBJ1-5,TRBV15,TGTGCCACCAGCAGAGATCCCCCGCAGGGGGTTCGTCAGCCCCAGCATTTT,CATSRDPPQGVRQPQHF
NA,NA,TRBJ1-2,TRBV30,TGTGCCTGGAGCCTCAGGGAATATGGCTACACCTTC,CAWSLREYGYTF
TRBD1,NA,TRBJ1-4,TRBV5-1,TGCGCCAGCAGCGCGGGACAGGGGGCTTCAACTAATGAAAAACTGTTTTTT,CASSAGQGASTNEKLFF
NA,NA,TRBJ1-2,TRBV24-1,TGTGCCACCAGTGATTCAGGGGACCCCTATGGCTACACCTTC,CATSDSGDPYGYTF
TRBD1,NA,TRBJ1-1,TRBV12-3/TRBV12-4,TGTGCCAGCAGTCGACAGGGACGGACTGAAGCTTTCTTT,CASSRQGRTEAFF
NA,NA,TRBJ1-3,TRBV28,TGTGCCAGCACTCGAGAATACACCATATATTTT,CASTREYTIYF
NA,NA,TRBJ1-3,TRBV9,TGTGCCAGCAGCGTAGGAGTCGCGGGGTCCTCTGGAAACACCATATATTTT,CASSVGVAGSSGNTIYF
NA,NA,TRBJ1-1,TRBV30,TGTGCCTGGAGTGTTGGACAAACGATAGCGAACACTGAAGCTTTCTTT,CAWSVGQTIANTEAFF
NA,few,TRBJ1-1,TRBV6-6,TGTGCCAGCAGTTACCGAGCGGTGAACACTGAAGCTTTCTTT,CASSYRAVNTEAFF
TRBD2,NA,TRBJ2-5,TRBV3-1/TRBV3-2,TGTGCCAGCAGCCGGGTCGGGCTAGCGGTGCGAAACCGGGAGACCCAGTACTTC,CASSRVGLAVRNRETQYF
TRBD2,NA,TRBJ2-1,TRBV9,TGTGCCAGCAGCCCACAACCACTAGCGGGGGGGAGTACTGAGCAGTTCTTC,CASSPQPLAGGSTEQFF
NA,NA,TRBJ1-6,TRBV5-1,TGCGCCAGCAGCTCCTCCGGGAGCCAGCCTGATTCACCCCTCCACTTT,CASSSSGSQPDSPLHF
NA,NA,TRBJ1-2,TRBV18,TGTGCCAGCACCGACAGCGTGGGGTCCCGGTATGGCTACACCTTC,CASTDSVGSRYGYTF
TRBD2,NA,TRBJ2-2,TRBV5-1,TGCGCCAGCAGCCCGAAGAAAGCGGGGGCCAGCGTAGAGCTGTTTTTT,CASSPKKAGASVELFF
TRBD1,NA,TRBJ1-2,TRBV7-2,TGTGCCAGCAGCCTTGGGACAGTCGACTATGGCTACACCTTC,CASSLGTVDYGYTF
NA,NA,TRBJ1-3,TRBV6-5,TGTGCCAGCAAGGCGAAGGGGGTTGGAAACACCATATATTTT,CASKAKGVGNTIYF
NA,NA,TRBJ2-7,TRBV3-1/TRBV3-2,TGTGCCAGCAGTCCCACTAGAACCCGGTCCTACGAGCAGTACTTC,CASSPTRTRSYEQYF
TRBD1,NA,TRBJ1-5,TRBV15,TGTGCCACCAGCACTAGACAGGGTTATAGCAATCAGCCCCAGCATTTT,CATSTRQGYSNQPQHF
TRBD1,NA,TRBJ1-2,TRBV2,TGTGCCAGCGAGAACAGGGGATTTAACTATGGCTACACCTTC,CASENRGFNYGYTF
NA,once,TRBJ1-6,TRBV28,TGTGCCAGCAGTTTTGAGGTCCAGTCCAATTCACCCCTCCACTTT,CASSFEVQSNSPLHF
NA,few,TRBJ1-3,TRBV21-1,TGTGCCAGCAGTGGAGAAATAGGGAGGATGGGAAACACCATATATTTT,CASSGEIGRMGNTIYF
NA,NA,TRBJ1-2,TRBV9,TGTGCCAGCAGCGGAACTACGGACAGCGCCTGGGACGGCTACACCTTC,CASSGTTDSAWDGYTF
TRBD2,NA,TRBJ2-7,TRBV7-2,TGTGCCAGCAGCTTAGAGCGGGGGGACTCCTACGAGCAGTACTTC,CASSLERGDSYEQYF
TRBD2,NA,TRBJ2-5,TRBV5-1,TGCGCCAGCAGCTTCCCAATTGGTGCGGGGGGCCAAGAGACCCAGTACTTC,CASSFPIGAGGQETQYF
TRBD1,NA,TRBJ1-5,TRBV28,TGTGCCAGCAGTGCCTACCCCACAGGGGGCCATAGCAATCAGCCCCAGCATTTT,CASSAYPTGGHSNQPQHF
NA,NA,TRBJ2-7,TRBV6-6,TGTGCCAGCAGATCGGACAGCTACGAGCAGTACTTC,CASRSDSYEQYF
NA,NA,TRBJ1-5,TRBV7-2,TGTGCCAGCAGCTCGGGTGGGCCCCAGCATTTT,CASSSGGPQHF
TRBD2,once,TRBJ2-3,TRBV7-2,TGTGCCAGCAGCTTAGCTAGCGGGGGCCTCGCCGATACGCAGTATTTT,CASSLASGGLADTQYF
NA,few,TRBJ1-2,TRBV11-2,TGTGCCAGCAGCTTAGAGGGGGCAGCTAACTATGGCTACACCTTC,CASSLEGAANYGYTF
TRBD2,NA,TRBJ2-1,TRBV4-1,TGCGCCAGCAGCCCCCGACTAGCGCGCAATGAGCAGTTCTTC,CASSPRLARNEQFF
TRBD2,NA,TRBJ2-7,TRBV5-8,TGTGCCAGCAGCTTGGTTGGGGGACTAGATTTTGGGGAGCAGTACTTC,CASSLVGGLDFGEQYF